This T cell receptor beta chain was sequenced for a study of control samples from healthy donors and cancer patients. The CDR3 loop spans 14 amino acids. Germline V CDR1 and CDR2: SNHLY, FYNNEI. Trimming shortened V by 4 bases and J by 6 bases, and 12 bases separated the two germline ends. The protocol was immunoSEQ multiplex PCR, while the TCRdb copy is restricted to in-frame clones and leaves out a portion. The sample holds over 100,000 clones; just under 95% are singletons and the top ten take around 5.1%. What was sequenced was blood. The receptor comes from a man aged 18 to 30 in good health. This sequence joins TRBV2 and TRBJ1-4, with D possibly TRBD1 on 6 matching bases. CDR3 in DNA: TGTGCCAGCAGTGTTTACAGGGACGATGAAAAACTGTTTTTT. The encoded protein is CASSVYRDDEKLFF.